The clone carrying this TCR beta chain was found a few times. The target antigen is unknown. These data belong to a study of CD8+ T cells in alopecia areata. The overall study: Oral tofacitinib, 5 to 10 mg twice daily, was given in an open-label trial.

Peripheral blood, together with lesional scalp punch biopsies, was collected from alopecia areata patients. PBMCs provided sorted CD4+ and CD8+ T cells. Study conclusions and caveats: Normal scalp had lower clonality than lesional scalp, with alopecia totalis/universalis lesions showing this most strongly.

This CDR3 contains 15 residues. Between the trimmed V and J ends, which lost 0 bases and 4 bases, there was a span of 10 bases. Germline loops: CDR1 LGHNA, CDR2 YNFKEQ. In each case, RNA was isolated and then reverse transcribed into cDNA as the sequencing template. Method: immunoSEQ multiplex PCR; TCRdb's copy keeps in-frame clones and lacks some. Of around 250,000 clones listed, roughly two thirds are singletons. The sequencing here drew on CD4+ T cells sorted from blood, taken at week 0. The sequence came from a human donor with alopecia areata. The chain uses TRBV4-2 and TRBJ1-5, with D unclear. The CDR3 here is CASSQDLLNNQPQHF. CDR3 coding DNA: TGTGCCAGCAGCCAAGATCTTCTCAATAATCAGCCCCAGCATTTT.